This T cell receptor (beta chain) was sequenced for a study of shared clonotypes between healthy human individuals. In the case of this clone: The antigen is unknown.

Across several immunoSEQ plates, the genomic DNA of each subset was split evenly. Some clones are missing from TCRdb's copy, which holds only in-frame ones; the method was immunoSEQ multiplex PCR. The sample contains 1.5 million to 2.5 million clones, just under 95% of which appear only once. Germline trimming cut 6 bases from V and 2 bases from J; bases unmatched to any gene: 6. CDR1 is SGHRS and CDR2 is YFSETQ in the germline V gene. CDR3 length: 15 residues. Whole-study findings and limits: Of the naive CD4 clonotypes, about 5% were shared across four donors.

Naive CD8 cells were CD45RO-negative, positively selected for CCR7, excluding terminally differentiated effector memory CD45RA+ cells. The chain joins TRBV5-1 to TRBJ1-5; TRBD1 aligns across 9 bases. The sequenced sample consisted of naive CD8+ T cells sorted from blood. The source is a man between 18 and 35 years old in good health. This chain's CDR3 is CASTEDRGGNQPQHF. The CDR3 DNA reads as TGCGCCAGCACCGAGGACAGGGGTGGCAATCAGCCCCAGCATTTT.